The clone carrying this T cell receptor (beta chain) occurred once. Original handling: Estimation of nucleated cell counts relied on the amplification of reference gene primers. Profiled with immunoSEQ multiplex PCR; TCRdb holds only in-frame clones, not every one. V and J calls and clone size come straight from that table; D and trimming were deduced from the DNA. The data contain fewer than 70,000 clones, roughly 85% of them singletons. These data are taken from a study of blood T cell repertoires in COVID-19. This CDR3 contains 12 residues. V was cut by 0 bases and J by 7 bases, with 5 bases left in between. CDR1 KGHDR and CDR2 SFDVKD come from the germline V gene.

The TCR was taken from a man at least 80 years old with acute or convalescent COVID-19. The chain employs TRBV24-1 and TRBJ1-2, with D maybe TRBD1 (5 bases). Sequencing used peripheral blood. CDR3 DNA sequence: TGTGCCACCAGTGATTTGAGGGGTGGCTACACCTTC. It specifies CATSDLRGGYTF.